This T cell receptor beta chain was retrieved from a study of lymphopenia after photon versus proton radiotherapy. Study findings and constraints: Survival link was tested only in deceased patients; proton benefit remains a possibility. Under photons, naive T cells and diversity fell while effector/memory populations rose. In patients who died, overall survival fell as post-nadir TCR diversity dropped more.

A word on this clone: What it binds is unknown. Sequence at one end of the junction differs from germline and may be a read error.

Germline values: CDR1 SGHNT, CDR2 YYREEE (reference sequence). The CDR3 is 15 amino acids. The protocol was immunoSEQ multiplex PCR, while the TCRdb copy is restricted to in-frame clones and leaves out a portion. The sample holds more than 5,500 clones; roughly 80% are singletons and the top ten take 40% to 60%. The receptor comes from a man aged 25-45 years with gastric cancer. This sequence joins TRBV5-4 and TRBJ2-7, with TRBD2 as a possible D gene (7 bases). Here the sequenced sample was peripheral blood, taken from a patient treated with photon-based radiotherapy. The CDR3 bases are TGCGCCAGCAGCCAAGGGGGGGGAGGTGTGGACGAGCAGTACTTC. Protein product: CASSQGGGGVDEQYF.